This entry features one T cell receptor beta chain sequence. These data belong to a study of T cell changes during pregnancy in multiple sclerosis. The length of the CDR3 is 15 residues. Germline loops: CDR1 SEHNR, CDR2 FQNEAQ (reference sequence). V shed 5 bases, J shed 3 bases, and the junction held 3 bases outside the gene matches. The method was immunoSEQ multiplex PCR; TCRdb's version includes in-frame clones alone and lacks a portion of them. The sample gives tens of thousands of clones, under 95% of which show up once; approximately 3% is in the top ten. This sequence was found in a female donor with multiple sclerosis, enrolled in a pregnancy study. The chain joins TRBV7-9 to TRBJ2-1, with 11 bases that match TRBD2. The specimen was CD8+ T cells from peripheral blood mononuclear cells, collected before pregnancy. CDR3 DNA: TGTGCCAGCAGCCCAGGGACTAGCGGCTACAATGAGCAGTTCTTC. Translated, it gives CASSPGTSGYNEQFF. The variable domain in full, with the rest retrieved from reference TRBV7-9 and TRBJ2-1, is DTGVSQNPRHKITKRGQNVTFRCDPISEHNRLYWYRQTLGQGPEFLTYFQNEAQLEKSRLLSDRFSAERPKGSFSTLEIQRTEQGDSAMYLCASSPGTSGYNEQFFGPGTRLTVL.